This entry describes one TCR beta chain. The antigen remains unidentified. The sample is drawn from a study of vaccination and CD4 T cells after COVID-19. Study-wide background: Post-vaccination samples were procured at a median of roughly 70 days following dose two (range 14 to 241).

The CDR3 runs 14 residues. CDR1 is DFQATT and CDR2 is SNEGSKA in the germline V gene (reference sequence). Losses at the gene ends were 2 bases for V and 1 base for J; bases not matched to a gene: 2. The time point is: late sampling 161 to 241 days after vaccination in a few convalescent patients. Specified treatment: roughly 11-day PBMC culture with coronavirus spike peptide pools or control peptides (ViraFEST assay). With the Oncomine TCR Beta short-read assay, DNA from cultured CD4+ T cells was sequenced. Via MiXCR, TCRdb re-called the PCR reads, giving one row per CDR3 protein. Here the sample spans around 19,000 distinct CDR3 sequences, 30% to 45% being singletons.

Specimen: CD4+ T cells from blood, cultured in vitro, collected about 7 months after SARS-CoV-2 vaccination. V is TRBV20-1 and J is TRBJ2-7; TRBD2 matches 10 bases. This clonotype originated in a human donor who had recovered from COVID-19. In DNA, the CDR3 is TGCAGTGCTAGAACACTAGCGGGATCCTACGAGCAGTACTTC. Its protein is CSARTLAGSYEQYF.